The source of this T cell receptor beta chain is a study of blood T cell repertoires in COVID-19 (dated by TCRdb to 2020 to 2021). In terms of the full investigation: Samples from collaborators originated in the United States, Italy and Spain and spanned both the acute and convalescent phases of COVID-19. Where available, HLA class I and class II types were taken from metadata supplied by the sample provider and were not determined by assay-based typing. A de-identified subject ID, COVID-19 status, age in years and sex were almost always included in the sample metadata. The material from the prospective study consisted of cDNA or gDNA derived from T cells, B-cell-depleted T cells, or PBMCs. Samples came from the ongoing ImmuneRACE study (first 160 participants) plus 1,254 subjects from 6 global collaborators. Subjects who had been exposed to COVID-19, were actively infected with it, or had recovered from it provided the deeply sampled blood TCRbeta repertoires that made up the dataset. The repertoires were made available in a free public database intended to serve as a resource for research on the immune response to SARS-CoV-2. Overall study outcomes, separate from this receptor: The amount of clinical and demographic metadata varied by source and participant and was provided uncurated.

TCRbeta CDR3 regions were amplified from genomic DNA by means of the immunoSEQ Assay, a bias-controlled multiplex PCR. Per the source publication's procedure: Within the assay, amplification of reference gene primers was used to estimate how many nucleated cells each sample contained. To quantify the absolute abundance of each unique TCRbeta CDR3 rearrangement, sequence reads were collapsed and filtered. For each sample, productive Simpson clonality was calculated as the square root of Simpson's diversity index across productive rearrangements. TCRdb retrieved this table from immuneACCESS and kept in-frame rearrangements only. Not all clones are present; in checked studies, unresolved V genes account for under half, and no reason is known for the remainder. D and trimming come from the DNA, and the V and J calls and clone size come from that table. The table for this sample lists 390,000 or so clones; roughly 90% of them were counted only once. The ten largest clones add up to 6.5% of the sample.

For this clone: Its target antigen remains unknown. No much larger clone exists at a distance of one base, and base qualities are not known.

The collaborating institutions used their own protocols to collect whole blood in K2EDTA tubes. Collaborator samples were shipped for TCRbeta analysis as frozen whole blood, isolated PBMCs, or DNA extracted from either sample type. Looking up the germline V gene yields CDR1 MDHEN and CDR2 SYDVKM. V loses 5 bases at its end and J loses 1 base; junction bases beyond the gene matches: 7. The CDR3, from cysteine to phenylalanine, totals 15 residues. CDR3 DNA only is kept here, 45 bases in frame from base 1. The sample taken for sequencing was peripheral blood. The receptor comes from a man between 18 and 29 years old with active or convalescent COVID-19. The receptor chain draws on TRBV28 and TRBJ1-2, with TRBD1 matching 7 junction bases. The CDR3 region reads CASSPRTGVNYGYTF. The DNA is as follows: TGTGCCAGCAGTCCGAGGACAGGAGTTAACTATGGCTACACCTTC.